The 19 T cell receptor beta chains presented below share a single source sample, sequenced in a study of T cell responses to AZD1222 COVID-19 vaccine. Produced via immunoSEQ multiplex PCR; TCRdb's table is partial and in-frame only. The sample comprises about 100,000 clones, 80% to 90% of which are singletons, and roughly 15% rests with the top ten. The material was peripheral blood, obtained on day 0 of AZD1222 vaccination. These receptors were taken from an adult in good health.

The chain combines TRBV19 with TRBJ2-3; 7 bases match TRBD2. The CDR3 totals 15 residues. From germline, CDR1 is LNHDA and CDR2 SQIVND (reference sequence). After removal of 8 bases from V and 4 bases from J, the junction contained 12 bases not matched to a gene. Here the CDR3 reads CASSLGGRAADTQYF. DNA of the CDR3: TGTGCCAGTTCCCTTGGGGGGAGGGCCGCAGATACGCAGTATTTT.

The chain links TRBV7-2 to TRBJ2-2; 7 bases are a match to TRBD2. CDR1 is SGHTA, CDR2 FQGNSA, per germline. J gave up 1 base and V 1 base, and 3 bases lay outside the gene matches. This CDR3 spans 16 amino acids. The CDR3 nucleotides are TGTGCCAGCAGCTTAGAAGCGGGGAAGAACACCGGGGAGCTGTTTTTT. Translating gives CASSLEAGKNTGELFF. Filled out from reference TRBV7-2 and TRBJ2-2, the complete variable domain reads GAGVSQSPSNKVTEKGKDVELRCDPISGHTALYWYRQSLGQGLEFLIYFQGNSAPDKSGLPSDRFSAERTGGSVSTLTIQRTQQEDSAVYLCASSLEAGKNTGELFFGEGSRLTVL.

The chain has TRBV6-5 and TRBJ1-1, with 7 nucleotides matching TRBD1. Germline-derived CDR1 and CDR2 are MNHEY and SVGAGI. The junction had 3 bases not matched to a gene; V was cut back by 2 bases and J by 6 bases. The CDR3 is 13 residues long. The CDR3 here is CASSYGQGAEAFF. The CDR3 DNA follows: TGTGCCAGCAGTTACGGGCAGGGGGCTGAAGCTTTCTTT.

This clone was observed a few times. The chain uses TRBV2 and TRBJ1-2, with D hard to call. Trimming shortened V by 6 bases and J by 3 bases, and 11 bases separated the two germline ends. CDR3 length: 13 amino acids. From germline, CDR1 is SNHLY and CDR2 FYNNEI. CDR3 sequence reads: CASRGRIYYGYTF. In DNA form, the CDR3 reads TGTGCCAGCAGAGGACGGATCTACTATGGCTACACCTTC.

The V call is TRBV3-1 (or the pseudogene TRBV3-2), the J call TRBJ2-1, with TRBD2 matching over 8 bases. Germline CDR1 reads LGHDT; CDR2 reads YNNKEL (reference sequence). There are 14 residues in the CDR3. The V segment lost 4 bases and the J segment 11 bases; nucleotides outside the gene matches: 10. This CDR3 reads CASSPPSGPPQQFF. The CDR3 region has the DNA TGTGCCAGCAGCCCCCCTAGCGGGCCCCCCCAGCAGTTCTTC.

The chain links TRBV2 to TRBJ2-5; 8 nucleotides align to TRBD2. The CDR3 loop spans 14 amino acids. V shed 6 bases, J shed 7 bases, and the junction held 10 bases outside the gene matches. Germline lookup yields CDR1 SNHLY and CDR2 FYNNEI. The CDR3 protein is CASRSIWAGGTQYF. For the CDR3, the DNA is TGTGCCAGCAGGTCGATCTGGGCGGGAGGGACCCAGTACTTC.

In DNA, the CDR3 is TGCGCCAGCAGCTTGCTAATTGTGGGGGAGGGGTCAGATACGCAGTATTTT. This sequence encodes CASSLLIVGEGSDTQYF. The chain joins TRBV5-1 to TRBJ2-3, with 7 bases that match TRBD2. V lost 1 base and J lost 4; bases outside the gene matches: 12. This CDR3 is 17 amino acids long. CDR1 and CDR2 from the germline V gene are SGHRS and YFSETQ.

This clone showed up just once. The V and J genes are TRBV9 and TRBJ1-5; TRBD1 matches 9 bases. Germline V lookup: CDR1 SGDLS, CDR2 YYNGEE. Trimming at V came to 7 bases and at J to 4 bases, leaving 3 bases not matched to a gene. The CDR3 is 13 residues long. CDR3 sequence: CASGDRDNQPQHF. For the CDR3, the DNA is TGTGCCAGCGGGGACAGGGATAATCAGCCCCAGCATTTT.

A word on this clone: Other nucleotide sequences from this sample produce the same CDR3. This chain connects TRBV9 to TRBJ2-5, with 9 bases fitting TRBD2. The trim removed 4 bases at V and 2 bases at J, leaving 3 bases unmatched. CDR1 and CDR2 (germline): SGDLS, YYNGEE. The CDR3 is 14 residues long. The DNA of the CDR3 is TGTGCCAGCAGCCAGACTAGCGGACAAGAGACCCAGTACTTC. Encoded protein: CASSQTSGQETQYF.

The chain links TRBV11-1 to TRBJ2-7; D unclear. This CDR3 region has 13 residues. Looked up from germline, CDR1 is SGHAT and CDR2 is FQDESV (reference sequence). Trimming took off 2 bases at V and 9 bases at J, with 14 bases between the two ends. Written as DNA, the CDR3 is TGTGCCAGCAGCTTAAGGACCAATAACCCGCAGTACTTC. Its protein is CASSLRTNNPQYF.

V usage is TRBV7-2 and J usage is TRBJ2-2, with D perhaps TRBD1 or TRBD2 (5 bases each). V gave up 2 bases and J gave up 6 bases, with 13 bases separating them. The CDR3 loop spans 15 amino acids. The germline gives CDR1 SGHTA, CDR2 FQGNSA. The CDR3: CASSLQSVGAGELFF. The CDR3 bases are TGTGCCAGCAGCTTACAGTCAGTGGGGGCCGGGGAGCTGTTTTTT.

The J gene is TRBJ1-1, the V gene TRBV14; D unresolved. Trimming took 1 base from V and 1 from J, leaving 4 bases between them. Germline CDR1 reads SGHDN; CDR2 reads FVKESK. This CDR3 spans 13 amino acids. The CDR3 loop is CASSQGPNTEAFF. CDR3 DNA: TGTGCCAGCAGCCAAGGACCGAACACTGAAGCTTTCTTT.

This chain uses TRBV19 with TRBJ1-1; D is possibly TRBD1 (5 bases). Trimming left V 6 bases short and J 0 bases short, with 17 bases between. This CDR3 is built from 16 residues. Germline CDR1 is LNHDA and CDR2 is SQIVND (reference sequence). The CDR3 DNA reads TGTGCCAGTAGGGTGGGGCGCGACAGCCTGAACACTGAAGCTTTCTTT. Residues: CASRVGRDSLNTEAFF.

This clone has only one observation. The rearrangement joins TRBV9 to TRBJ1-1; TRBD1 matches at 11 bases. Germline CDR1 reads SGDLS; CDR2 reads YYNGEE. V trimming: 3 bases; J trimming: 4 bases; junction bases outside the gene matches: 2. The CDR3 contains 14 residues. CDR3 protein: CASSAGQGATEAFF. The CDR3 coding sequence is TGTGCCAGCAGCGCAGGACAGGGGGCCACTGAAGCTTTCTTT. Looking up the rest from reference TRBV9 and TRBJ1-1 gives the full variable domain: DSGVTQTPKHLITATGQRVTLRCSPRSGDLSVYWYQQSLDQGLQFLIQYYNGEERAKGNILERFSAQQFPDLHSELNLSSLELGDSALYFCASSAGQGATEAFFGQGTRLTVV.

The rearrangement uses TRBV5-1 and TRBJ2-2, with 10 nucleotides matching TRBD1. Germline-derived CDR1 and CDR2 are SGHRS and YFSETQ. This CDR3 contains 18 residues. With 1 base clipped from V and 6 bases from J, the junction kept 12 bases outside the gene matches. The CDR3 region is CASSLSTGGFSLAGELFF. As DNA, the CDR3 is TGCGCCAGCAGCTTGTCGACAGGGGGCTTTTCGTTGGCCGGGGAGCTGTTTTTT. Combining the CDR3 with reference TRBV5-1 and TRBJ2-2 gives the whole variable domain KAGVTQTPRYLIKTRGQQVTLSCSPISGHRSVSWYQQTPGQGLQFLFEYFSETQRNKGNFPGRFSGRQFSNSRSEMNVSTLELGDSALYLCASSLSTGGFSLAGELFFGEGSRLTVL.

V gene TRBV6-5 combines with J gene TRBJ1-5, with D perhaps TRBD1 (6 bases). Trimming took off 6 bases at V and 3 bases at J, with 15 bases between the two ends. This CDR3 contains 15 residues. CDR1 and CDR2 from the germline V gene are MNHEY and SVGAGI. CDR3 sequence (DNA): TGTGCCAGCAGCTCCGGCAGGGGAAACAATCAGCCCCAGCATTTT. Amino acids: CASSSGRGNNQPQHF.

The rearrangement links TRBV19 to TRBJ1-2, with 10 bases identical to TRBD1. Germline values: CDR1 LNHDA, CDR2 SQIVND (reference sequence). There are 14 residues in the CDR3. V dropped 8 bases and J dropped 2; count of bases not matched to a gene: 5. DNA for the CDR3: TGTGCCAGTGCCTTGACAGGGGGCAACTATGGCTACACCTTC. It is translated as CASALTGGNYGYTF.

The V call is TRBV5-1, the J call TRBJ1-2; D call uncertain. The CDR3 is 15 residues long. The ends were cut back, 3 bases at V and 5 bases at J, with 17 bases in the middle. Germline V gene sequence: CDR1 SGHRS, CDR2 YFSETQ. CDR3 bases: TGCGCCAGCAGCTCGCTCGTGACAAGCCAGTATGGCTACACCTTC. The encoded protein is CASSSLVTSQYGYTF.

V gene TRBV7-9 combines with J gene TRBJ1-6; 9 nucleotides align to TRBD1. With 7 bases clipped from V and 10 bases from J, the junction kept 14 bases outside the gene matches. Per germline, CDR1 SEHNR and CDR2 FQNEAQ (reference sequence). CDR3 size: 16 residues. CDR3 DNA: TGTGCCAGCACACGAACCGGGACAGGGACCAACTCACCCCTCCACTTT. This sequence encodes CASTRTGTGTNSPLHF.